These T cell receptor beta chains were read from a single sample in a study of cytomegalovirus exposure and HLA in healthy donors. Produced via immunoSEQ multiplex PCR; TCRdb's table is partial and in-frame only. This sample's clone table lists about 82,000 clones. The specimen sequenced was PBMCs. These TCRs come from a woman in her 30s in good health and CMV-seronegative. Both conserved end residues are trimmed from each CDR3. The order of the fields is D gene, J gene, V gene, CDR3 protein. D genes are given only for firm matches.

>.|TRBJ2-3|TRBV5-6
ASSPGGGVDTQY
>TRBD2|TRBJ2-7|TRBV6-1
ASKGTRGGIYEQY
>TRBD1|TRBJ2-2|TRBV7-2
ASSTGVNTGELF
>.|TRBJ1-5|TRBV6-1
ASSERTVSNQPQH
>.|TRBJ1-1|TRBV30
AYLTQGNTEAF
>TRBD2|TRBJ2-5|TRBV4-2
ASSQGTPAGGETQY
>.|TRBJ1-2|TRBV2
ASSVLPDSNYGYT
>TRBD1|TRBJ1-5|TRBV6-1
ASIPGQGVRQPQH
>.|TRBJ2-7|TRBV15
ATSSSGSYEQY
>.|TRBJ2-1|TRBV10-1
ASSEQGYEQF
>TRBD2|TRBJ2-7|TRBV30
AWNSRGGTTEQY
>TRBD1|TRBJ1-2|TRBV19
ASSIYDRAFGYT
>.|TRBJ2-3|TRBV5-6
ASSLGDSTDTQY
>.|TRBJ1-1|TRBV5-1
ASSLRGGNTEAF
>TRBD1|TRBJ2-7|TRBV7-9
ASSLAGDSSYEQY
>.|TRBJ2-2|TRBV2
ASQREISTGELF
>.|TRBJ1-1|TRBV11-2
ASSLRQGYTEAF
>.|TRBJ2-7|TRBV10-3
AISEGREKGYEQY
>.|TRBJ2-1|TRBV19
ASSMGGPSSYNEQF
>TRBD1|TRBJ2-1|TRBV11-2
ASRTAGTGSHEQF
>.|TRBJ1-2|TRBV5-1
ASSLDRSNYGYT
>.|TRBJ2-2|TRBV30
AWDNGQRTTGELF
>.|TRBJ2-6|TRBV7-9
ASTISRGSGANVLT
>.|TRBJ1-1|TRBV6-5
ASRTRGNTEAF
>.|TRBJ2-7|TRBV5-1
ASSLALEATYEQY
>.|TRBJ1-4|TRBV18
ASSPLPGDNEKLF
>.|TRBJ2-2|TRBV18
ASSPPSGPSWDRALF
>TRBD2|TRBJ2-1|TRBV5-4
ASSLGLADLYNEQF
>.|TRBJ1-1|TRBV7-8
ASSGRYGGNTEAF
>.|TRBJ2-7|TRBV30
AWRTASASSYEQY
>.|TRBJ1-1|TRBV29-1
SVEGTANTEAF
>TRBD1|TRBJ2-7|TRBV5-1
ASRGQGGNEQY
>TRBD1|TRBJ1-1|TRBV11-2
ASSLAGGVWGTEAF
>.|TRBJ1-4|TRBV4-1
ASSQDRIPNEKLF
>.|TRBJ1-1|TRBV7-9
ASSPRHENTEAF
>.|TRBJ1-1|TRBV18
ASSPRTGMDTEAF
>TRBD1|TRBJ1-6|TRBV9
ASSVADRGTPLH
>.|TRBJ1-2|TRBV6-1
ASSEAMTVIYT
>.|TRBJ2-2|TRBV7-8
ASSHPGLRDTGELF
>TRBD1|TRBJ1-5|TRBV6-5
ASSLRGGSGQPQH
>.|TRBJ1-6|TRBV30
AWDRINSPLH
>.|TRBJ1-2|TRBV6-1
ASSVRDNTYYGYT
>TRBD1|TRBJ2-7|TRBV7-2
ASSIRQGVGYEQY
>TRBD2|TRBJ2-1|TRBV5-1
ASSPLAGDDYNEQF
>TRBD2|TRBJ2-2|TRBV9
ASSDDRRTSGTGELF
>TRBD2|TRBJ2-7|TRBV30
AWTSGSRTYEQY
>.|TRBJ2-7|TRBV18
ASSTGSWGYEQY
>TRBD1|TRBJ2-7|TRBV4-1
ASSQAPGGNEQY
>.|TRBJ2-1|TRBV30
AWSVRGVSEQF
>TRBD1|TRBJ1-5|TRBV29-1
SVVDRDNQPQH
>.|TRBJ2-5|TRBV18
ASSPGQQETQY
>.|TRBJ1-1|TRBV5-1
ASSLVTGMNTEAF
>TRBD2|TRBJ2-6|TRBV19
ASSIGGTSGKSPSGANVLT
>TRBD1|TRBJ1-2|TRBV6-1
ASTSLRQGNGYT